Listed below are T cell receptor beta chains from one sample, sequenced in a study of T cell responses to AZD1222 COVID-19 vaccine. Clones were read by immunoSEQ multiplex PCR, and TCRdb kept only the in-frame ones, dropping some. The sample has 75,000 to 90,000 clones; less than 95% are singletons. The material was peripheral blood, obtained 28 days after the second AZD1222 dose. The receptors originated from an adult who received the AZD1222 COVID-19 vaccine. Both conserved end residues are part of each CDR3. A D gene is named only where the DNA matches it firmly. Clone size is not always given. Where it is, it says once, few, many or a class for expanded clones.

V	D	size	J	DNA	CDR3
TRBV9	NA	NA	TRBJ1-6	TGTGCCAGCAGCCCACACCTTGGTTCACCCCTCCACTTT	CASSPHLGSPLHF
TRBV27	TRBD2	NA	TRBJ2-1	TGTGCCAGCAGTCCAAGGACTAGCGGGGCTTACAATGAGCAGTTCTTC	CASSPRTSGAYNEQFF
TRBV6-5	NA	NA	TRBJ1-2	TGTGCCAGCAGCTACCCACGGGATACTAACTATGGCTACACCTTC	CASSYPRDTNYGYTF
TRBV28	NA	once	TRBJ2-1	TGTGCCAGCAGTTCCCCAGTTCAGTTCTTC	CASSSPVQFF
TRBV19	NA	NA	TRBJ1-2	TGTGCCAGTTCCCCCGGGGGGTCGGGCTATGGCTACACCTTC	CASSPGGSGYGYTF
TRBV18	NA	NA	TRBJ2-2	TGTGCCAGCTCACCACGGGGGGCGTCGGACACCGGGGAGCTGTTTTTT	CASSPRGASDTGELFF
TRBV4-1	NA	NA	TRBJ1-4	TGCGCCAGCAGCCAAGTTGGGGGGCGAAGTGAAAAACTGTTTTTT	CASSQVGGRSEKLFF
TRBV30	TRBD1	NA	TRBJ1-1	TGTGCCTGGAGGGGACAGGGTACCGCTGAAGCTTTCTTT	CAWRGQGTAEAFF
TRBV9	NA	NA	TRBJ2-2	TGTGCCAGCAGCGAACGGACCAACACCGGGGAGCTGTTTTTT	CASSERTNTGELFF
TRBV11-2	NA	NA	TRBJ1-4	TGTGCCAGCAGCTCGGAGACAAATGAAAAACTGTTTTTT	CASSSETNEKLFF
TRBV29-1	NA	NA	TRBJ2-5	TGCAGCGTTTTCAGGGGACAATTGGGAGAGACCCAGTACTTC	CSVFRGQLGETQYF
TRBV19	TRBD2	NA	TRBJ2-6	TGTGCCAGTAGTCCTCGGACTAGCGGGGGAAGCTCTGGGGCCAACGTCCTGACTTTC	CASSPRTSGGSSGANVLTF
TRBV6-2/TRBV6-3	TRBD1	NA	TRBJ2-6	TGTGCCAGCAGTGGGGGACAGGGGGCCAACGTCCTGACTTTC	CASSGGQGANVLTF
TRBV9	NA	NA	TRBJ2-6	TGTGCCAGCAGCGTGACTGGGGCCAACGTCCTGACTTTC	CASSVTGANVLTF
TRBV6-5	TRBD2	NA	TRBJ2-1	TGTGCCAGCAGCCTACTAGCGGGAACCTACAATGAGCAGTTCTTC	CASSLLAGTYNEQFF
TRBV11-2	NA	NA	TRBJ2-5	TGTGCCAGCAGCCACCCGGCAGAAATGCAAGAGACCCAGTACTTC	CASSHPAEMQETQYF
TRBV19	NA	NA	TRBJ1-3	TGTGCCACCAGCAGTGTAGCCTCTGGAAACACCATATATTTT	CATSSVASGNTIYF
TRBV6-1	TRBD2	NA	TRBJ2-1	TGTGCCAGCAGTGAACTCCTAGCGGGAGATGGTGAGCAGTTCTTC	CASSELLAGDGEQFF
TRBV28	TRBD1	NA	TRBJ2-7	TGTGCCAGCAGCCCCCGGGGACAGGGGTTTTACGAGCAGTACTTC	CASSPRGQGFYEQYF
TRBV28	NA	NA	TRBJ1-1	TGTGCCAGCAGCGAGACGCACACTGAAGCTTTCTTT	CASSETHTEAFF
TRBV11-2	NA	NA	TRBJ1-5	TGTGCCAGCAGCTTAGGCCAGGGCGGGCCCCAGCATTTT	CASSLGQGGPQHF
TRBV5-1	NA	NA	TRBJ1-5	TGCGCCAGCAGCCTGACTGGCGGGGGCAATCAGCCCCAGCATTTT	CASSLTGGGNQPQHF
TRBV5-6	NA	NA	TRBJ1-4	TGTGCCAGCAGCCGACGGACGGGGAATGAAAAACTGTTTTTT	CASSRRTGNEKLFF
TRBV4-2	NA	once	TRBJ2-7	TGTGCCAGCAGCCAAGGGACAATACTCGAGCAGTACTTC	CASSQGTILEQYF
TRBV5-1	TRBD1	NA	TRBJ2-7	TGCGCCAGCAGCTTGATGGCCGGGACAGGAACCTACGAGCAGTACTTC	CASSLMAGTGTYEQYF
TRBV2	NA	NA	TRBJ2-1	TGTGCCAGCAGGACGTCTGACAGGCTCCATAAGCACTACAATGAGCAGTTCTTC	CASRTSDRLHKHYNEQFF
TRBV11-2	NA	NA	TRBJ2-7	TGTGCCAGCAGCTTAGCCGGCAGGGCGGCCACCGAGCAGTACTTC	CASSLAGRAATEQYF
TRBV28	NA	NA	TRBJ2-2	TGTGCCAGCACCCTGGGTGGCGGGGAGCTGTTTTTT	CASTLGGGELFF
TRBV5-1	NA	NA	TRBJ1-4	TGCGCCAGCAGCTTGCAGCCAGGGACTAATGAAAAACTGTTTTTT	CASSLQPGTNEKLFF
TRBV6-4	NA	NA	TRBJ1-4	TGTGCCAGCAGCGACAGGCTCACAACTAATGAAAAACTGTTTTTT	CASSDRLTTNEKLFF
TRBV6-2/TRBV6-3	TRBD1	NA	TRBJ1-6	TGTGCCAGCAGTTATACTTCGACAGGGGGTAATTCACCCCTCCACTTT	CASSYTSTGGNSPLHF
TRBV5-5	TRBD1	once	TRBJ1-2	TGTGCCAGCAGCTTGGACAGGGGAGATGGAGGCTACACCTTC	CASSLDRGDGGYTF
TRBV10-3	NA	NA	TRBJ2-1	TGTGCCATCAGTGAGGGGAATGAGCAGTTCTTC	CAISEGNEQFF
TRBV28	NA	few	TRBJ1-2	TGTGCCACTCAGGGGATCTATGGCTACACCTTC	CATQGIYGYTF
TRBV7-2	TRBD1	NA	TRBJ2-5	TGTGCCAGCAGCTTAATAGACAGGGGGCGCGAAGAGACCCAGTACTTC	CASSLIDRGREETQYF
TRBV18	NA	NA	TRBJ2-1	TGTGCCAGCCAATTTGACAATGAGCAGTTCTTC	CASQFDNEQFF
TRBV9	TRBD1	NA	TRBJ2-7	TGTGCCAGCAGCGGCCCCGGGACAGGGGTCGAGCAGTACTTC	CASSGPGTGVEQYF
TRBV4-1	NA	NA	TRBJ1-6	TGCGCCAGCAGCCAAGGCTCGGCCGTACTGACTTCACCCCTCCACTTT	CASSQGSAVLTSPLHF
TRBV14	NA	NA	TRBJ1-2	TGTGCCAGCAGCCAAGATCGAGTGACACCTGGCTACACCTTC	CASSQDRVTPGYTF
TRBV28	NA	NA	TRBJ2-7	TGTGCCAGCTATACAGGGCCCCGTACGTCGCAGTACTTC	CASYTGPRTSQYF
TRBV7-9	NA	NA	TRBJ2-7	TGTGCCAGCAGCTTAGAGTTCTCCTACGAGCAGTACTTC	CASSLEFSYEQYF
TRBV9	TRBD2	NA	TRBJ2-5	TGTGCCAGCAGCGCATCAGGGACTAGCGGGAGGGGGGAGACCCAGTACTTC	CASSASGTSGRGETQYF
TRBV27	TRBD2	once	TRBJ2-1	TGTGCCAGCAGTGTAACTAGCGGGGAATTCAATGAGCAGTTCTTC	CASSVTSGEFNEQFF